A selection of T cell receptor beta chains follows, all from one sample in a study of human T cells and chemical hapten exposure. TCRdb re-derived calls from the RACE reads in MiXCR, one entry per CDR3 protein. The sample lists fewer than 45,000 distinct CDR3 sequences, 10% seen once, with 27% in the top ten. Sequencing used whole blood, obtained in connection with sensitization to the hapten diphenylcyclopropenone (DPC). The receptors were gathered from a man aged 45-60 years with alopecia areata. Some clones in this sample may be carry-over from other donors' samples. Each CDR3 is given with its conserved first and last residue. A D gene is named only where the DNA matches it firmly. Some rows mark clone size as missing; the rest say once, few, many or name a class of expanded clone.

size | J | V | D | CDR3 | DNA
many | TRBJ1-6 | TRBV4-1 | - | CASSQEPQGPSPLHF | TGCGCCAGCAGCCAAGAGCCACAGGGACCTTCACCCCTCCACTTT
many | TRBJ2-3 | TRBV11-2 | - | CASSLDLSTDTQYF | TGTGCCAGCAGCTTAGACCTAAGCACAGATACGCAGTATTTT
many | TRBJ2-1 | TRBV18 | - | CASSPPASSGHNEQFF | TGTGCCAGCTCACCACCCGCTAGCAGCGGACACAATGAGCAGTTCTTC
- | TRBJ2-7 | TRBV28 | TRBD2 | CASNIPGLAPEQYF | TGTGCCAGCAACATCCCGGGACTAGCGCCTGAGCAGTACTTC
many | TRBJ1-5 | TRBV18 | TRBD1 | CASSPAGGSNQPQHF | TGTGCCAGCTCACCAGCAGGGGGAAGCAATCAGCCCCAGCATTTT
few | TRBJ2-2 | TRBV4-1 | - | CASSQGPGLGTGELFF | TGCGCCAGCAGCCAAGGGCCGGGGCTAGGCACCGGGGAGCTGTTTTTT
- | TRBJ2-7 | TRBV12-3/TRBV12-4 | TRBD1 | CASTPQGLVYEQYF | TGTGCCAGCACCCCACAGGGGCTGGTTTACGAGCAGTACTTC
few | TRBJ2-3 | TRBV18 | - | CASSPPGWGVQDTQYF | TGTGCCAGCTCACCACCGGGTTGGGGGGTCCAAGATACGCAGTATTTT
- | TRBJ2-7 | TRBV25-1 | - | CASSGGREQYF | TGTGCCAGCAGTGGAGGGAGAGAGCAGTACTTC
- | TRBJ2-7 | TRBV6-1 | TRBD1 | CASSFQAGTGTYEQYF | TGTGCCAGCAGCTTTCAAGCCGGGACAGGGACCTACGAGCAGTACTTC
few | TRBJ2-4 | TRBV7-2 | TRBD2 | CASIDRPSGRAYGNIQYF | TGTGCCAGCATCGACCGGCCTAGCGGGAGGGCCTATGGAAACATTCAGTACTTC
- | TRBJ1-2 | TRBV5-5 | TRBD1 | CASSFWTGVGYTF | TGTGCCAGCAGCTTCTGGACAGGGGTTGGCTACACCTTC
many | TRBJ2-1 | TRBV5-1 | - | CASSPGSYNEQFF | TGCGCCAGCAGCCCGGGAAGTTACAATGAGCAGTTCTTC
many | TRBJ1-1 | TRBV9 | TRBD1 | CASSVGQGLTEAFF | TGTGCCAGCAGCGTAGGACAGGGACTAACTGAAGCTTTCTTT